A selection of T cell receptor beta chains follows, all from one sample in a study of a mutant IDH1 vaccine in newly diagnosed glioma. Data came from immunoSEQ multiplex PCR; TCRdb stores just in-frame clones and leaves some out. The sample comprises 50,000 or so clones, roughly 80% of which are singletons, and about a fifth rests with the top ten. Sequences were derived from PBMCs, sampled from a glioma patient treated with radiotherapy, temozolomide or both. The receptors stem from a man aged 18 to 30 with glioma. The CDR3 runs from the conserved cysteine through the conserved F or W.

V gene: TRBV21-1
J gene: TRBJ1-2
CDR3 protein: CASRRVHGYTF

V gene: TRBV7-9
J gene: TRBJ2-7
CDR3 protein: CASSLEVRIDEQYF

V gene: TRBV4-3
J gene: TRBJ2-1
CDR3 protein: CASSPGQYNHNEQFF

V gene: TRBV5-4
J gene: TRBJ1-1
CDR3 protein: CASSLDGLGNTEAFF

V gene: TRBV6-5
J gene: TRBJ1-5
CDR3 protein: CASSLTWSNQPQHF

V gene: TRBV28
J gene: TRBJ2-7
CDR3 protein: CASSLGSAGWEQYF

V gene: TRBV2
J gene: TRBJ2-3
CDR3 protein: CASSEVRGPTTDTQYF

V gene: TRBV5-1
J gene: TRBJ1-1
CDR3 protein: CASSLLTSTEAFF

V gene: TRBV7-6
J gene: TRBJ2-7
CDR3 protein: CASSSRRYEQYF

V gene: TRBV7-2
J gene: TRBJ1-1
CDR3 protein: CASSLLRGTNTEAFF

V gene: TRBV7-8
J gene: TRBJ2-3
CDR3 protein: CASSLEWGDTPSSTDTQYF

V gene: TRBV29-1
J gene: TRBJ2-1
CDR3 protein: CSVVVAGANEQFF

V gene: TRBV19
J gene: TRBJ1-2
CDR3 protein: CASTELGEEHYGYTF

V gene: TRBV7-9
J gene: TRBJ1-1
CDR3 protein: CASSPPGANTEAFF

V gene: TRBV4-3
J gene: TRBJ2-7
CDR3 protein: CASSLGTVLSYEQYF

V gene: TRBV5-6
J gene: TRBJ2-3
CDR3 protein: CASSLGGTDTQYF

V gene: TRBV25-1
J gene: TRBJ1-1
CDR3 protein: CASSPWATGAGSTEAFF

V gene: TRBV5-1
J gene: TRBJ1-2
CDR3 protein: CASSLGDRGLLNYGYTF

V gene: TRBV4-3
J gene: TRBJ1-1
CDR3 protein: CASSPGTGTMNTEAFF

V gene: TRBV25-1
J gene: TRBJ1-6
CDR3 protein: CASSGGQGRNSPLHF

V gene: TRBV4-1
J gene: TRBJ1-5
CDR3 protein: CASSQEEGTKLNRGYQPQHF

V gene: TRBV7-9
J gene: TRBJ1-1
CDR3 protein: CASSLSANMNTEAFF

V gene: TRBV6-5
J gene: TRBJ1-4
CDR3 protein: CASSEHNEKLFF

V gene: TRBV5-4
J gene: TRBJ1-2
CDR3 protein: CASSFNRKGYTF

V gene: TRBV5-1
J gene: TRBJ2-7
CDR3 protein: CASSPGVAGLLSYEQYF

V gene: TRBV14
J gene: TRBJ1-2
CDR3 protein: CASSQVGNYGYTF

V gene: TRBV5-8
J gene: TRBJ1-4
CDR3 protein: CASSLRGSSEKLFF

V gene: TRBV19
J gene: TRBJ1-1
CDR3 protein: CASSYARDRTEAFF

V gene: TRBV7-9
J gene: TRBJ1-5
CDR3 protein: CASIWEGEDQPQHF

V gene: TRBV4-3
J gene: TRBJ2-7
CDR3 protein: CASSQGPGDSYEQYF

V gene: TRBV5-1
J gene: TRBJ1-2
CDR3 protein: CASAVGPTNYGYTF

V gene: TRBV30
J gene: TRBJ2-4
CDR3 protein: CAWSEQGNIQYF

V gene: TRBV30
J gene: TRBJ2-7
CDR3 protein: CAWRAGWRGTSYEQYF

V gene: TRBV9
J gene: TRBJ1-2
CDR3 protein: CASSVVPSPNYGYTF

V gene: TRBV20-1
J gene: TRBJ2-1
CDR3 protein: CSAPTAVEQFF

V gene: TRBV29-1
J gene: TRBJ1-1
CDR3 protein: CSVLYTIGRDAFF

V gene: TRBV4-1
J gene: TRBJ1-3
CDR3 protein: CASSQLRGGGLSSGNTIYF

V gene: TRBV27
J gene: TRBJ1-4
CDR3 protein: CASSLLRGSNEKLFF

V gene: TRBV29-1
J gene: TRBJ2-2
CDR3 protein: CSIGTSGKTGELFF

V gene: TRBV9
J gene: TRBJ2-1
CDR3 protein: CASSVVVAGGGHNEQFF

V gene: TRBV25-1
J gene: TRBJ2-1
CDR3 protein: CASSEGPASGSPWGEQFF

V gene: TRBV7-8
J gene: TRBJ1-3
CDR3 protein: CASSLGRSGNTIYF

V gene: TRBV4-2
J gene: TRBJ1-1
CDR3 protein: CASSTSGQENTEAFF

V gene: TRBV9
J gene: TRBJ2-7
CDR3 protein: CASSVGLSYEQYF

V gene: TRBV5-4
J gene: TRBJ1-1
CDR3 protein: CASSLVSTETVF

V gene: TRBV2
J gene: TRBJ1-5
CDR3 protein: CASSVGVGDQPQHF

V gene: TRBV7-3
J gene: TRBJ2-7
CDR3 protein: CASSTGPPYEQYF

V gene: TRBV27
J gene: TRBJ2-1
CDR3 protein: CASSGGTSGSYNEQFF

V gene: TRBV30
J gene: TRBJ1-4
CDR3 protein: CAWARKGFNEKLFF